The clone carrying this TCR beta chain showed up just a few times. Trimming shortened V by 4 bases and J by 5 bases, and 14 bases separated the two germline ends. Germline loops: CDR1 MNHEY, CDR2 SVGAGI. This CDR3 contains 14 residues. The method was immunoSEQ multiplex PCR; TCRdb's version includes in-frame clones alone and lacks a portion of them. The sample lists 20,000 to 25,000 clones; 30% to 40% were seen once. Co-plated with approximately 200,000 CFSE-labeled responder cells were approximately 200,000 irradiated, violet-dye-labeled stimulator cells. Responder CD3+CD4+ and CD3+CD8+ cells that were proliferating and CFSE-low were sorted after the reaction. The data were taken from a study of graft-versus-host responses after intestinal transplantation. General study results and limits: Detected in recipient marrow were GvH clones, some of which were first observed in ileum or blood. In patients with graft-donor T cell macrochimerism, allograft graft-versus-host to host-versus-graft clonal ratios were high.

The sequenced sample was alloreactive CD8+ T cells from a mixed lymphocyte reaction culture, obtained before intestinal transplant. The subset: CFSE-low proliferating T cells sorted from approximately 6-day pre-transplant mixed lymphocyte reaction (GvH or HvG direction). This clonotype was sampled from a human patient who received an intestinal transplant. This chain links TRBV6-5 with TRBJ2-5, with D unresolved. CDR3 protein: CASSCGTPLETQYF. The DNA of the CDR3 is TGTGCCAGCAGTTGTGGCACCCCATTGGAGACCCAGTACTTC.